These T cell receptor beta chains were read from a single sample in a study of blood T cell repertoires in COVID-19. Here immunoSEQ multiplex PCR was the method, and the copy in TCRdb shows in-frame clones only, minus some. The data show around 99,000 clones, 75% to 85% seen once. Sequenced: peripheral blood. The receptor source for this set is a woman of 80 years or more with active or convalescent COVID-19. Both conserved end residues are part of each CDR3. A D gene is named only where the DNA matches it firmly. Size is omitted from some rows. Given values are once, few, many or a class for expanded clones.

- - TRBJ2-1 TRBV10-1 CASSESEGRNEQFF TGCGCCAGCAGTGAGTCGGAGGGGCGGAATGAGCAGTTCTTC
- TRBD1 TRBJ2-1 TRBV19 CASSIDGTGDFEQFF TGTGCCAGTAGTATAGATGGGACAGGGGATTTTGAGCAGTTCTTC
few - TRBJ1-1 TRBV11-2 CASSLDLFGGRAEAFF TGTGCCAGCAGCTTAGATCTTTTCGGGGGAAGGGCTGAAGCTTTCTTT
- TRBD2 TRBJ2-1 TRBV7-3 CASGEGSWANEQFF TGTGCCAGCGGGGAGGGGTCTTGGGCCAATGAGCAGTTCTTC
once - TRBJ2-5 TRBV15 CATSRDPGAEETQYF TGTGCCACCAGCAGAGACCCCGGTGCGGAAGAGACCCAGTACTTC
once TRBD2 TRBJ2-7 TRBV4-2 CASSPGGGSSYEQYF TGTGCCAGCAGCCCGGGAGGCGGGAGCTCCTACGAGCAGTACTTC
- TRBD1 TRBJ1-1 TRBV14 CASSFGQGKGNTEAFF TGTGCCAGCAGCTTCGGACAGGGCAAAGGGAACACTGAAGCTTTCTTT
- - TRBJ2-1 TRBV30 CAWSGRTGHSYNEQFF TGTGCCTGGAGTGGCCGAACAGGGCACTCCTACAATGAGCAGTTCTTC
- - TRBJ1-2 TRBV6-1 CASSVLRGGSGIRWGYTF TGTGCCAGCAGTGTCCTACGAGGGGGTTCCGGAATAAGATGGGGCTACACCTTC
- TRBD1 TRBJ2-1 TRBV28 CASSSSTGLYNEQFF TGTGCCAGCAGTTCCTCGACAGGGCTTTACAATGAGCAGTTCTTC
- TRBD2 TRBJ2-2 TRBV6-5 CASRRAGTNTGELFF TGTGCCAGCAGGCGAGCGGGAACTAACACCGGGGAGCTGTTTTTT
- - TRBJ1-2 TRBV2 CASSVEDGGTF TGTGCCAGCAGTGTGGAGGACGGCGGGACCTTC
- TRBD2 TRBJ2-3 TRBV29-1 CSVRAGGLDTQYF TGCAGCGTTAGGGCGGGAGGTTTAGATACGCAGTATTTT
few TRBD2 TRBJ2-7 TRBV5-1 CASSLGWSGRVHEQYF TGTGCCAGCAGCTTGGGCTGGAGCGGGAGAGTGCACGAGCAGTACTTC
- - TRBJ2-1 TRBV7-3 CASSPPGLQREQFF TGTGCCAGCAGCCCTCCGGGACTTCAGCGGGAGCAGTTCTTC
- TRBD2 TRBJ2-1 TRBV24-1 CATSDAGTSGKGGSYNEQFF TGTGCCACCAGTGACGCCGGGACTAGCGGAAAGGGGGGCTCCTACAATGAGCAGTTCTTC
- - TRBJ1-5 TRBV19 CASSTGGRFNQPQHF TGTGCCAGTAGTACCGGGGGACGGTTCAATCAGCCCCAGCATTTT
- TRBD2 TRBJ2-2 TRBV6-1 CASSEALAGGPLNTGELFF TGTGCCAGCAGTGAGGCCCTAGCGGGAGGGCCCCTGAACACCGGGGAGCTGTTTTTT